The rows below give T cell receptor beta chains drawn from one sample of a study of T-cell reconstitution after alpha-beta-depleted transplantation in children. A single record per CDR3 protein comes from TCRdb applying MiXCR to the PCR reads. The sample holds more than 400,000 distinct CDR3 sequences, 9.5% to 12% seen once. The material was PBMCs, mostly from graft donor cells, obtained 180 days after TCRalphabeta/CD19-depleted stem cell transplant. These receptors were taken from a female patient aged 2-9 years who had a stem cell transplant for aplastic anemia, so the T cells may come from the graft donor. CDR3s include the opening cysteine and the closing phenylalanine or tryptophan. D genes are given only for firm matches. Clone size is not always given. Where it is, it says once, few, many or a class for expanded clones.

D: TRBD1; J: TRBJ1-1; size: NA; V: TRBV6-2/TRBV6-3; DNA: TGTGCCAGCAGACCCGGGGAGGGGGCGCCTTTAAGCACTGAAGCTTTCTTT; CDR3: CASRPGEGAPLSTEAFF
D: NA; J: TRBJ2-3; size: NA; V: TRBV5-1; DNA: TGCGCCAGCAGCTCCACTAGCAGCCCAGATACGCAGTATTTT; CDR3: CASSSTSSPDTQYF
D: NA; J: TRBJ2-2; size: few; V: TRBV10-3; DNA: TGTGCCATCAGTGAGACAGGGAACTCAATGAACACCGGGGAGCTGTTTTTT; CDR3: CAISETGNSMNTGELFF
D: NA; J: TRBJ2-1; size: few; V: TRBV29-1; DNA: TGCAGCGTTGAAGAGACTCTTACCCTGTTAGCGGATGAGCAGTTCTTC; CDR3: CSVEETLTLLADEQFF
D: TRBD2; J: TRBJ2-7; size: few; V: TRBV7-9; DNA: TGTGCCAGCAGCTTAAAAGCGGGAAACGAGCAGTACTTC; CDR3: CASSLKAGNEQYF
D: NA; J: TRBJ1-6; size: NA; V: TRBV20-1; DNA: TGCAGTGCCAGCCGGGGCCCAAATTCACCCCTCCACTTT; CDR3: CSASRGPNSPLHF
D: TRBD2; J: TRBJ2-5; size: many; V: TRBV7-2; DNA: TGTGCCAGCAGCTCCATAGCGGGAGGGTCAGGGACCCAGTACTTC; CDR3: CASSSIAGGSGTQYF
D: TRBD1; J: TRBJ1-5; size: few; V: TRBV6-2/TRBV6-3; DNA: TGTGCCAGCAGTTACCCTACCGGGACAGGGCGTAGCAATCAGCCCCAGCATTTT; CDR3: CASSYPTGTGRSNQPQHF
D: NA; J: TRBJ2-6; size: many; V: TRBV28; DNA: TGTGCCAGCAGCCTTCGAGGGGCTGGGGCCAACGTCCTGACTTTC; CDR3: CASSLRGAGANVLTF
D: NA; J: TRBJ2-3; size: few; V: TRBV12-3/TRBV12-4; DNA: TGTGCCAGCAGTCCCAGGACCATGACCGGCACAGATACGCAGTATTTT; CDR3: CASSPRTMTGTDTQYF
D: NA; J: TRBJ2-4; size: many; V: TRBV12-3/TRBV12-4; DNA: TGTGCCAGCAGTTTTGGGGGGCAGGGGACCAAAAACATTCAGTACTTC; CDR3: CASSFGGQGTKNIQYF
D: NA; J: TRBJ1-6; size: NA; V: TRBV7-2; DNA: TGTGCCAGCAGCTTAGCGCAGGGACTGACTAATTCACCCCTCCACTTT; CDR3: CASSLAQGLTNSPLHF
D: TRBD1; J: TRBJ2-1; size: few; V: TRBV20-1; DNA: TGCAGTGCTAGAGATTCCGGGACAGGGGTCTACAATGAGCAGTTCTTC; CDR3: CSARDSGTGVYNEQFF
D: NA; J: TRBJ2-3; size: few; V: TRBV24-1; DNA: TGTGCCACCAGTGATTATAAGGGTACCAGCACAGATACGCAGTATTTT; CDR3: CATSDYKGTSTDTQYF
D: TRBD2; J: TRBJ2-7; size: NA; V: TRBV12-3/TRBV12-4; DNA: TGTGCCAGCAGCCGGGGAGCGGGGCAGAGCTCCTACGAGCAGTACTTC; CDR3: CASSRGAGQSSYEQYF
D: TRBD1; J: TRBJ2-5; size: NA; V: TRBV5-1; DNA: TGCGCCAGCAGCTTCACAGGCCCGGGACAGGCAAACGAAGAGACCCAGTACTTC; CDR3: CASSFTGPGQANEETQYF
D: TRBD1; J: TRBJ2-2; size: few; V: TRBV7-9; DNA: TGTGCCAGCAGAGCTCGACAGGGAGCCACCGGGGAGCTGTTTTTT; CDR3: CASRARQGATGELFF
D: NA; J: TRBJ2-1; size: few; V: TRBV6-5; DNA: TGTGCCAGCAGTTACCCCGGACTCTATGAGCAGTTCTTC; CDR3: CASSYPGLYEQFF
D: NA; J: TRBJ1-1; size: many; V: TRBV7-9; DNA: TGTGCCAGCAGCTTAGGGAGCCTCCCTGAAGCTTTCTTT; CDR3: CASSLGSLPEAFF
D: NA; J: TRBJ2-7; size: NA; V: TRBV9; DNA: TGTGCCAGCAGCTCCTATCTGATAACGCGGGACCGGCCCGAGCAGTACTTC; CDR3: CASSSYLITRDRPEQYF